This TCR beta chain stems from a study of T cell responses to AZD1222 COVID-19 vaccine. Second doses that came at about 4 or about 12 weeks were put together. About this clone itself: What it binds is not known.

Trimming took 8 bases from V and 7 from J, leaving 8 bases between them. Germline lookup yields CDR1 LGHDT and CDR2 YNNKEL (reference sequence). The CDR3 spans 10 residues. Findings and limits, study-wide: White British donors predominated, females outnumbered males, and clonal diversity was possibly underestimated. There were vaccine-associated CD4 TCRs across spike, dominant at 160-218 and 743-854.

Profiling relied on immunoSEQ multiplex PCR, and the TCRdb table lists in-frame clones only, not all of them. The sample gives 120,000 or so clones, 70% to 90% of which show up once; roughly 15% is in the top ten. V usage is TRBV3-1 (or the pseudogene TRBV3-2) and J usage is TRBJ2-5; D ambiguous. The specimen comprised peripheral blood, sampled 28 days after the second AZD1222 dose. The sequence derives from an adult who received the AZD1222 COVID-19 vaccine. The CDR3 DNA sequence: TGTGCCAGCGGCCTGAGGACCCAGTACTTC. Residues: CASGLRTQYF.